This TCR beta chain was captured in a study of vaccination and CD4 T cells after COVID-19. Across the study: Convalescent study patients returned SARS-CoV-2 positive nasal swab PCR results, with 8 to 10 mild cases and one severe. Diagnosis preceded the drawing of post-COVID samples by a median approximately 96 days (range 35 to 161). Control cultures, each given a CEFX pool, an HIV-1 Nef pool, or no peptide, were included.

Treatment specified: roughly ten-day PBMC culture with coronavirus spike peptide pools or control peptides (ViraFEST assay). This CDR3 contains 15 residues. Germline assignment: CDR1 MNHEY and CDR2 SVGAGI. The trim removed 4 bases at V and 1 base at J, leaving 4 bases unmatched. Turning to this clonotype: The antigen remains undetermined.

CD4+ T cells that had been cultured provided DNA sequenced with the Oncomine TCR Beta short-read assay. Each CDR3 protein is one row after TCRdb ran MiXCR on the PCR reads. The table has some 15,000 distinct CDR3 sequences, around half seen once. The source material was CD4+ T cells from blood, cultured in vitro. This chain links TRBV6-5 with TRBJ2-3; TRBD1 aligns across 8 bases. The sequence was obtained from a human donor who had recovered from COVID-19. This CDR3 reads CASSLPGQGTDTQYF. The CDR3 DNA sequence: TGTGCCAGCAGTTTACCGGGACAGGGCACAGATACGCAGTATTTT.